A single sample gave rise to the 30 T cell receptor beta chains below, sequenced in a study of blood T cells in healthy people across ages (dated by TCRdb to the mid-2010s). Library creation used 5' RACE. The data were produced on an Illumina HiSeq 2500. The second PCR ran for about 7 to 11 cycles and used a J-beta primer mix along with a sample-barcoded 5' primer. TCRdb cleaned the public reads at Q25 with fastp, built clones with MiXCR and kept in-frame beta chains. Under each unique CDR3 protein, matching rows form one entry showing the most common genes and DNA. This sample is represented by about 830,000 distinct CDR3 sequences; around 62% of them were singletons. In total, the top ten clones hold around 30% of the sample. The sequencing sample was made of blood. These receptors all stem from a man aged 25 to 40 in good health.

This clonotype was seen only a few times. V usage is TRBV4-1 and J usage is TRBJ2-1; 8 bases map to TRBD1. Losses at the gene ends were 5 bases for V and 0 bases for J; bases not matched to a gene: 3. The germline V gene encodes CDR1 MGHRA and CDR2 YSYEKL. The CDR3 is made up of 15 amino acids. CDR3 region: CASSWDRSSYNEQFF. CDR3 nucleotide sequence: TGCGCCAGCAGCTGGGACAGGTCCTCCTACAATGAGCAGTTCTTC.

The chain couples TRBV24-1 to TRBJ2-2; D is uncertain. Germline CDR1 and CDR2: KGHDR and SFDVKD. V lost 5 bases and J 0 bases, leaving 9 bases between the germline ends. CDR3 length equals 15 residues. The CDR3 loop reads CATSAGYANTGELFF. CDR3 in DNA: TGTGCCACCAGTGCCGGGTACGCGAACACCGGGGAGCTGTTTTTT.

This clonotype was seen a handful of times. The chain joins TRBV6-5 to TRBJ1-2; the match to TRBD1 covers 8 bases. J was trimmed by 5 bases and V by 2 bases; bases with no gene match: 10. The length of the CDR3 is 16 residues. The germline V gene has CDR1 MNHEY and CDR2 SVGAGI. DNA of the CDR3: TGTGCCAGCAGTTACCGGACAGGGATTATCGGTTATGGCTACACCTTC. Translating gives CASSYRTGIIGYGYTF.

This chain links TRBV9 with TRBJ1-1; a weak D match, TRBD1 (5 bases). The CDR3 contains 15 residues. Germline V gene data show CDR1 as SGDLS and CDR2 as YYNGEE. Trimming cost V 4 bases and J 1 base, with 14 bases left between them. CDR3 residues: CASSPQRDGNTEAFF. The DNA for the CDR3 is TGTGCCAGCAGCCCACAGCGGGACGGGAACACTGAAGCTTTCTTT.

This clonotype was picked up one time. The rearrangement links TRBV12-3 or TRBV12-4 to TRBJ2-1, with 11 bases lining up with TRBD1. The CDR3 consists of 15 residues. J was trimmed by 12 bases and V by 4 bases; bases with no gene match: 11. The CDR3: CASSSRTGGAIGQFF. Here the CDR3 DNA reads TGTGCCAGCAGTTCCCGGACAGGGGGCGCGATTGGGCAGTTCTTC.

The sample holds a few counts of this clonotype. The chain has TRBV7-2 and TRBJ2-3; the D is unclear. V was trimmed by 1 base and J by 0 bases, leaving 8 bases between them. The germline V gene has CDR1 SGHTA and CDR2 FQGNSA. The CDR3 is 15 amino acids. CDR3 DNA: TGTGCCAGCAGCTTAGGATGGGTGAGCACAGATACGCAGTATTTT. Protein sequence: CASSLGWVSTDTQYF.

The rearrangement links TRBV20-1 to TRBJ2-7; D unresolved. Per the germline V gene, CDR1 is DFQATT and CDR2 is SNEGSKA (reference sequence). The CDR3 spans 13 residues. The V end was cut by 3 bases, the J end by 4 bases, with 13 bases between. CDR3 sequence: CSARGWASYEQYF. The CDR3 DNA reads as TGCAGTGCTAGGGGCTGGGCATCTTACGAGCAGTACTTC.

The CDR3 loop is CASSQDLRGSVDTQYF. The DNA for the CDR3 is TGTGCCAGCAGCCAAGATTTGAGGGGGTCCGTGGATACGCAGTATTTT. V is TRBV4-2 and J is TRBJ2-3; the D gene is possibly TRBD1 (6 bases). This CDR3 has 16 amino acids. CDR1 LGHNA and CDR2 YNFKEQ come from the germline V gene. The germline V and J ends were trimmed by 0 bases and 6 bases, with 16 bases remaining between them.

The gene calls are TRBV5-1 and TRBJ2-7; tentatively, D is TRBD1 (6 bases). Germline lookup yields CDR1 SGHRS and CDR2 YFSETQ. The V end was cut by 0 bases, the J end by 5 bases, with 15 bases between. CDR3 length equals 15 residues. The chain's CDR3 is CASSLGGRLGDEQYF. DNA of the CDR3: TGCGCCAGCAGCTTGGGGGGGCGACTCGGGGACGAGCAGTACTTC.

The V gene is TRBV6-2 or TRBV6-3, the J gene TRBJ2-3, with D perhaps TRBD1 (5 bases). Germline CDR1 and CDR2: MNHEY and SVGEGT. This CDR3 has 12 amino acids. The ends were cut back, 5 bases at V and 6 bases at J, with 9 bases in the middle. For the CDR3, the DNA is TGTGCCAGCAGTCTACAGGATGATACGCAGTATTTT. It yields the protein CASSLQDDTQYF.

J is TRBJ1-2 and V is TRBV6-5; 11 nucleotides line up with TRBD1. CDR3 size: 16 residues. The germline gives CDR1 MNHEY, CDR2 SVGAGI. V lost 5 bases, J lost 1 base, and 6 bases stayed unmatched. The CDR3 coding sequence is TGTGCCAGCAGTCTCGGGACAGGGGGTGATAACTATGGCTACACCTTC. Its protein is CASSLGTGGDNYGYTF.

This chain joins TRBV5-6 and TRBJ1-4; the match to TRBD1 covers 7 bases. Trimming cost V 5 bases and J 6 bases; bases outside gene matches: 7. Per the germline V gene, CDR1 is SGHDT and CDR2 is YYEEEE. The CDR3 spans 14 residues. CDR3 residues: CASSIRDSYEKLFF. In DNA form, the CDR3 reads TGTGCCAGCAGTATCCGGGACAGTTATGAAAAACTGTTTTTT.

Only one count was recorded for this clonotype. The chain joins TRBV29-1 to TRBJ2-7; D call uncertain. Per the germline V gene, CDR1 is SQVTM and CDR2 is ANQGSEA. The CDR3 has 12 residues. V dropped 6 bases and J dropped 2 bases, with 11 bases sitting between them. The CDR3 sequence: CSVTGSAYEQYF. The CDR3 DNA reads TGCAGCGTGACGGGTAGTGCCTACGAGCAGTACTTC.

The chain has TRBV5-1 and TRBJ2-3; D not certain. The CDR3 has 13 amino acids. Germline V gene lookup returns CDR1 SGHRS and CDR2 YFSETQ. Trimming stripped 3 bases from V and 8 bases from J, with 13 bases between. The CDR3 here is CASSSTKFSTQYF. CDR3 nucleotides: TGCGCCAGCAGCTCCACTAAATTCTCTACGCAGTATTTT.

The rearrangement uses TRBV2 and TRBJ1-2; TRBD1 might be the D (5 bases). Germline CDR1 is SNHLY and CDR2 is FYNNEI. This CDR3 has 14 amino acids. V lost 0 bases to trimming and J lost 8 bases, with 13 bases between them. Here the CDR3 DNA reads TGTGCCAGCAGTGAAGCGCGAGGGGCACGGGGCTACACCTTC. Translating gives CASSEARGARGYTF.

The chain couples TRBV6-6 to TRBJ2-5; 10 nucleotides agree with TRBD1. CDR1 and CDR2 from the germline V gene are MNHNY and SVGAGI (reference sequence). The CDR3 has 15 amino acids. Trimming at V came to 6 bases and at J to 5 bases, leaving 9 bases not matched to a gene. DNA for the CDR3: TGTGCCAGCAGGGGAAGGACAGGGGGTTACGAGACCCAGTACTTC. It specifies CASRGRTGGYETQYF.

This clonotype has only a few counts. The V gene is TRBV6-6, the J gene TRBJ2-1, with D perhaps TRBD1 (6 bases). Germline V gives CDR1 MNHNY, CDR2 SVGAGI (reference sequence). This CDR3 comprises 17 residues. V lost 2 bases, J lost 5 bases, and 19 bases lay in between. CDR3 residues: CASSYPAWDNGDNEQFF. The CDR3 nucleotides read TGTGCCAGCAGTTACCCGGCTTGGGACAATGGGGACAATGAGCAGTTCTTC.

This clonotype turned up a few times. The genes are TRBV29-1 and TRBJ2-4; D is perhaps TRBD1 (5 bases). The CDR3 has 11 amino acids. V dropped 6 bases and J dropped 13 bases, with 16 bases sitting between them. The germline V gene has CDR1 SQVTM and CDR2 ANQGSEA. CDR3 protein: CSVTQVLEQYF. CDR3 bases: TGCAGCGTGACACAGGTTTTAGAGCAGTACTTC. The complete variable domain, with remaining parts taken from reference TRBV29-1 and TRBJ2-4, reads SAVISQKPSRDICQRGTSLTIQCQVDSQVTMMFWYRQQPGQSLTLIATANQGSEATYESGFVIDKFPISRPNLTFSTLTVSNMSPEDSSIYLCSVTQVLEQYFGAGTRLSVL.

This clonotype was recorded a few times. This chain uses TRBV12-3 or TRBV12-4 with TRBJ2-5; no reliable D call. The CDR3 length is 12 residues. V lost 5 bases, J lost 5 bases, and 9 bases lay in between. CDR3 amino acids: CASSPSEETQYF. CDR3 DNA: TGTGCCAGCAGTCCCTCCGAGGAGACCCAGTACTTC.

The chain carries TRBV5-1 and TRBJ2-1, with a weak D call TRBD2 (6 bases). CDR1 and CDR2 from the germline V gene are SGHRS and YFSETQ. The germline V and J ends were trimmed by 1 base and 6 bases, with 14 bases remaining between them. The CDR3 covers 15 residues. The CDR3 sequence is CASSLSQGGINEQFF. DNA of the CDR3: TGCGCCAGCAGCTTGTCCCAGGGAGGCATCAATGAGCAGTTCTTC. Complete variable domain (other parts from reference TRBV5-1 and TRBJ2-1): KAGVTQTPRYLIKTRGQQVTLSCSPISGHRSVSWYQQTPGQGLQFLFEYFSETQRNKGNFPGRFSGRQFSNSRSEMNVSTLELGDSALYLCASSLSQGGINEQFFGPGTRLTVL.

This chain joins TRBV4-2 and TRBJ2-3; D is ambiguous. The CDR3 runs 15 residues. V lost 5 bases and J lost 5, with 17 bases in between. CDR1 and CDR2 (germline): LGHNA, YNFKEQ. CDR3 DNA sequence: TGTGCCAGCAGCAAAGGGTTTCAGGTTGGAGATACGCAGTATTTT. Translated: CASSKGFQVGDTQYF.

The chain employs TRBV12-3 or TRBV12-4 and TRBJ1-2; 8 bases fit TRBD1. The CDR3 is 14 residues long. V dropped 6 bases and J dropped 0; count of bases not matched to a gene: 3. The CDR3 loop reads CASRQGVSNYGYTF. The CDR3 DNA is TGTGCCAGCAGACAGGGGGTTTCTAACTATGGCTACACCTTC.

This clonotype was counted many times. The gene calls are TRBV7-9 and TRBJ2-1; no clear D. Germline V gene sequence: CDR1 SEHNR, CDR2 FQNEAQ (reference sequence). The CDR3 runs to 12 residues. Trimming cost V 0 bases and J 8 bases, with 5 bases left between them. DNA of the CDR3: TGTGCCAGCAGCTTAGCGTTGGATGAGCAGTTCTTC. Amino acid sequence: CASSLALDEQFF. The complete variable domain, with remaining parts taken from reference TRBV7-9 and TRBJ2-1, reads DTGVSQNPRHKITKRGQNVTFRCDPISEHNRLYWYRQTLGQGPEFLTYFQNEAQLEKSRLLSDRFSAERPKGSFSTLEIQRTEQGDSAMYLCASSLALDEQFFGPGTRLTVL.

At least ten counts were recorded for this clonotype. V and J are TRBV7-2 and TRBJ1-6; D is uncertain. Per germline, CDR1 SGHTA and CDR2 FQGNSA. The length of the CDR3 is 18 residues. V was trimmed by 5 bases and J by 4 bases, leaving 21 bases between them. The CDR3 spells CASSAVPPGSRYNSPLHF. The CDR3 DNA reads TGTGCCAGCAGCGCTGTTCCACCCGGCAGCCGATATAATTCACCCCTCCACTTT.

This clonotype turned up a few times. This sequence joins TRBV25-1 and TRBJ2-1, with D perhaps matching TRBD1 (6 bases). The V end was cut by 0 bases, the J end by 8 bases, with 14 bases between. Germline V CDR1 and CDR2: MGHDK, SYGVNS. The CDR3 length is 15 residues. The CDR3 reads CASSEYYQGRDEQFF. CDR3 DNA sequence: TGTGCCAGCAGTGAATATTATCAGGGGCGGGATGAGCAGTTCTTC. Combining the CDR3 with reference TRBV25-1 and TRBJ2-1 gives the whole variable domain EADIYQTPRYLVIGTGKKITLECSQTMGHDKMYWYQQDPGMELHLIHYSYGVNSTEKGDLSSESTVSRIRTEHFPLTLESARPSHTSQYLCASSEYYQGRDEQFFGPGTRLTVL.

The rearrangement uses TRBV29-1 and TRBJ2-5; D is possibly TRBD1 or TRBD2 (6 bases each). The J call is in doubt because the DNA end fits TRBJ2-7 better. Germline V gene lookup returns CDR1 SQVTM and CDR2 ANQGSEA. CDR3 length: 13 residues. The CDR3 spells CSVVGGLTYEQYF. DNA of the CDR3: TGCAGCGTTGTGGGGGGCCTTACCTACGAGCAGTACTTC.

V and J are TRBV9 and TRBJ1-2; D ambiguous. CDR1 is SGDLS, CDR2 YYNGEE, per germline. This CDR3 is built from 17 residues. The V and J ends lost 2 bases and 0 bases respectively, with 17 bases between them. The CDR3 loop is CASSVNSDPITNYGYTF. Here the CDR3 DNA reads TGTGCCAGCAGCGTCAATTCCGATCCGATAACTAACTATGGCTACACCTTC.

The table lists this clonotype with a few counts. The J gene is TRBJ1-1, the V gene TRBV13; unclear D gene. CDR1 and CDR2 from the germline V gene are PRHDT and FYEKMQ (reference sequence). Trimming shortened V by 5 bases and J by 6 bases, and 10 bases separated the two germline ends. The length of the CDR3 is 12 residues. The CDR3 reads CASSLTRAEAFF. The CDR3 region has the DNA TGTGCCAGCAGCCTGACAAGGGCTGAAGCTTTCTTT.

This CDR3 reads CACRLSQWETQYF. The CDR3 coding sequence is TGTGCCTGCCGGCTGAGCCAGTGGGAGACCCAGTACTTC. This chain links TRBV30 with TRBJ2-5, with no clear D. V was pared by 6 bases and J by 5 bases, with 16 bases between. Germline-derived CDR1 and CDR2 are GTSNPN and SVGIG (reference sequence). This CDR3 contains 13 residues.

This clonotype was seen more than once but under ten times. The chain uses TRBV5-1 and TRBJ2-1, with 13 bases that match TRBD2. Trimming took 3 bases from V and 0 from J; bases not matched to a gene: 9. From germline, CDR1 is SGHRS and CDR2 YFSETQ. This CDR3 comprises 19 residues. In DNA, the CDR3 is TGCGCCAGCAGCTCTATCCTGACTAGCGGGGGGAGCTCCTACAATGAGCAGTTCTTC. Encoded protein: CASSSILTSGGSSYNEQFF.